Below, 10 T cell receptor beta chains from the same sample are listed, as sequenced in a study of T cells in Graves' hyperthyroidism and ophthalmopathy. TCR beta CDR3 region amplification was performed from RNA transcripts. HTBI primers were employed in a first-round RT-PCR of the TCR CDR3. TCRdb processed the multiplex PCR reads anew with MiXCR; each CDR3 protein has one entry. The sample gives approximately 720,000 distinct CDR3 sequences, approximately 19% of which show up once; around 15% is in the top ten. Sequencing used blood. The receptors were gathered from a woman aged 45-65 years with Graves' hyperthyroidism that later progressed to Graves' ophthalmopathy.

This clonotype was seen many times. The chain uses TRBV27 and TRBJ2-3, with D perhaps matching TRBD1 (5 bases). Trimming took 2 bases from V and 5 from J, leaving 17 bases between them. The CDR3 extends over 16 amino acids. Germline lookup yields CDR1 MNHEY and CDR2 SMNVEV (reference sequence). As DNA, the CDR3 is TGTGCCAGCAGTTTAATTCCCCAGGGTAGTAAAGATACGCAGTATTTT. Protein sequence: CASSLIPQGSKDTQYF.

The chain recombines TRBV19 with TRBJ1-1; D is uncertain. CDR1 is LNHDA, CDR2 SQIVND, per germline (reference sequence). V lost 2 bases and J 1 base, leaving 11 bases between the germline ends. The CDR3 sequence is 15 residues long. For the CDR3, the DNA is TGTGCCAGTAGTATAATGGTCAGGACGAACACTGAAGCTTTCTTT. Translating it yields CASSIMVRTNTEAFF.

The chain uses TRBV12-3 or TRBV12-4 and TRBJ1-5, with D perhaps matching TRBD1 (5 bases). Deletions cut 1 base from V and 1 base from J, with 11 bases between. The CDR3 length is 16 residues. The CDR3 protein is CASSLVLGVSNQPQHF. The DNA of the CDR3 is TGTGCCAGCAGTTTAGTTCTGGGGGTGAGCAATCAGCCCCAGCATTTT.

The rearrangement uses TRBV5-4 and TRBJ1-1; maybe TRBD1 (6 bases). Looked up from germline, CDR1 is SGHNT and CDR2 is YYREEE (reference sequence). Trimming pared 3 bases from V and 0 bases from J, leaving 12 bases between. The CDR3 runs 15 residues. The CDR3: CASSYSRDMNTEAFF. CDR3 DNA: TGTGCCAGCAGCTACAGCCGGGACATGAACACTGAAGCTTTCTTT.

This clonotype came up many times. The V gene is TRBV2, the J gene TRBJ2-3, with no clear D. Trimming took 7 bases from V and 2 from J, leaving 10 bases between them. CDR1 is SNHLY and CDR2 is FYNNEI in the germline V gene. CDR3 length: 13 residues. CDR3 sequence reads: CASTKTYTDTQYF. Written as DNA, the CDR3 is TGTGCCAGCACCAAGACCTACACAGATACGCAGTATTTT. Based on the CDR3 plus reference TRBV2 and TRBJ2-3, the full variable domain is EPEVTQTPSHQVTQMGQEVILRCVPISNHLYFYWYRQILGQKVEFLVSFYNNEISEKSEIFDDQFSVERPDGSNFTLKIRSTKLEDSAMYFCASTKTYTDTQYFGPGTRLTVL.

The chain recombines TRBV3-1 with TRBJ2-5; 7 bases agree with TRBD1. CDR3 length: 15 residues. Germline loops: CDR1 LGHDT, CDR2 YNNKEL (reference sequence). V shed 1 base, J shed 3 bases, and the junction held 5 bases outside the gene matches. CDR3 sequence: CASSQVGGEEETQYF. The CDR3, as DNA: TGTGCCAGCAGCCAAGTAGGGGGCGAGGAAGAGACCCAGTACTTC.

In this sample, this clonotype turned up a few times. CDR3 protein: CASSQDRGATSYGYTF. DNA of the CDR3: TGTGCCAGCAGCCAAGATCGGGGCGCAACGTCCTATGGCTACACCTTC. The chain joins TRBV14 to TRBJ1-2, with D possibly being TRBD1 (5 bases). With 0 bases removed from V and 4 bases from J, the gap between germline ends came to 15 bases. Germline values: CDR1 SGHDN, CDR2 FVKESK. This CDR3 is built from 16 residues.

This clonotype occurred many times. The rearrangement uses TRBV5-1 and TRBJ2-5; D gene uncertain. The V gene lost 0 bases and the J gene lost 5 bases, with 8 bases spanning the gap. Germline-derived CDR1 and CDR2 are SGHRS and YFSETQ. The CDR3 spans 13 residues. CDR3 coding DNA: TGCGCCAGCAGCTTGGCGGTAGGGGAGACCCAGTACTTC. It is translated as CASSLAVGETQYF. Supplemented by reference TRBV5-1 and TRBJ2-5, the full variable domain reads KAGVTQTPRYLIKTRGQQVTLSCSPISGHRSVSWYQQTPGQGLQFLFEYFSETQRNKGNFPGRFSGRQFSNSRSEMNVSTLELGDSALYLCASSLAVGETQYFGPGTRLLVL.

This clonotype was detected many times. The genes are TRBV12-3 or TRBV12-4 and TRBJ1-5; D is ambiguous. This CDR3 is 14 amino acids long. V gave up 4 bases and J gave up 3 bases, with 10 bases separating them. The CDR3 loop is CASSSREYNQPQHF. The CDR3 region has the DNA TGTGCCAGCAGTTCCCGGGAGTACAATCAGCCCCAGCATTTT.

At least ten counts were recorded for this clonotype. This chain links TRBV11-2 with TRBJ1-2, with D hard to call. Per germline, CDR1 SGHAT and CDR2 FQNNGV. V was shortened by 5 bases and J by 4 bases, with 11 bases between the two germline ends. CDR3 length: 13 amino acids. CDR3 amino acids: CASSPSPSYGYTF. The CDR3 bases are TGTGCCAGCAGCCCCAGTCCGAGCTATGGCTACACCTTC. Supplemented by reference TRBV11-2 and TRBJ1-2, the full variable domain reads EAGVAQSPRYKIIEKRQSVAFWCNPISGHATLYWYQQILGQGPKLLIQFQNNGVVDDSQLPKDRFSAERLKGVDSTLKIQPAKLEDSAVYLCASSPSPSYGYTFGSGTRLTVV.